The 5 T cell receptor beta chains presented below share a single source sample, sequenced in a study of blood T cell repertoires in COVID-19. TCRdb keeps only in-frame clones here, not all; method: immunoSEQ multiplex PCR. The data contain 200,000 to 250,000 clones, more than 80% of them singletons. The sample consisted of PBMCs or T cells enriched from blood (not recorded which). The receptors originated from a woman aged 40 to 50 with acute COVID-19.

The rearrangement links TRBV24-1 to TRBJ2-5; TRBD1 matches at 9 bases. There are 16 residues in the CDR3. CDR1 is KGHDR, CDR2 SFDVKD, per germline. V shed 3 bases and J 4 bases; nucleotides not matched to a gene: 8. The CDR3 region is CATSDPTQGAGETQYF. CDR3 sequence (DNA): TGTGCCACCAGTGATCCAACACAGGGGGCGGGAGAGACCCAGTACTTC.

The gene calls are TRBV18 and TRBJ1-6; possible D gene TRBD1, 6 bases. This CDR3 has 15 residues. The V and J ends lost 2 bases and 5 bases respectively, with 10 bases between them. Germline-derived CDR1 and CDR2 are KGHSH and LQKENI. The CDR3 region has the DNA TGTGCCAGCTCACCAGGCAGGGGACATAATTCACCCCTCCACTTT. This sequence encodes CASSPGRGHNSPLHF.

The rearrangement links TRBV11-2 to TRBJ1-1; D unclear. V was pared by 5 bases and J by 3 bases, with 19 bases between. The CDR3 has 16 residues. Germline V CDR1 and CDR2: SGHAT, FQNNGV. The CDR3: CASSQKNSLYDTEAFF. The CDR3 coding sequence is TGTGCCAGCAGCCAGAAAAACAGCCTCTACGACACTGAAGCTTTCTTT.

The CDR3 bases are TGTGCCGGGAGAGACAACATGAACACTGAAGCTTTCTTT. Translated, it gives CAGRDNMNTEAFF. The genes are TRBV7-9 and TRBJ1-1; D unclear. CDR1 SEHNR and CDR2 FQNEAQ come from the germline V gene (reference sequence). V gave up 11 bases and J gave up 0 bases, with 13 bases separating them. The CDR3 runs to 13 residues.

The V and J genes are TRBV7-9 and TRBJ2-5; weak D call: TRBD1 (6 bases). Per the germline V gene, CDR1 is SEHNR and CDR2 is FQNEAQ (reference sequence). Trimming removed 3 bases from V and 2 bases from J, with 10 bases in between. The CDR3 sequence is 14 residues long. The CDR3 DNA follows: TGTGCCAGCAGCTTCACAGGGCTACAAGAGACCCAGTACTTC. Translated: CASSFTGLQETQYF.